The clone carrying this TCR beta chain has ten or more counts. The data are from a study of identical twins. MiXCR, applied by TCRdb to the 5' RACE reads, yields one record per CDR3 protein. The sample lists about 920,000 distinct CDR3 sequences; roughly 12% were seen once. These records were also assigned to another study, of yellow fever vaccine responses in identical twins. This second report adds: Reports say the vaccine T cell response in twins looked partly convergent and partly personalized.

This receptor was identified in a woman between 18 and 29 years old in good health. The sequenced material came from PBMCs.

The CDR3 is CSVQQGNTEAFF. In nucleotides, the CDR3 is TGCAGCGTGCAACAGGGGAACACTGAAGCTTTCTTT. The chain recombines TRBV29-1 with TRBJ1-1; weak D call: TRBD1 (6 bases). The V gene's germline CDR1 is SQVTM and CDR2 ANQGSEA. Trimming removed 6 bases at V and 1 base at J, with 9 bases between. CDR3 size: 12 residues.